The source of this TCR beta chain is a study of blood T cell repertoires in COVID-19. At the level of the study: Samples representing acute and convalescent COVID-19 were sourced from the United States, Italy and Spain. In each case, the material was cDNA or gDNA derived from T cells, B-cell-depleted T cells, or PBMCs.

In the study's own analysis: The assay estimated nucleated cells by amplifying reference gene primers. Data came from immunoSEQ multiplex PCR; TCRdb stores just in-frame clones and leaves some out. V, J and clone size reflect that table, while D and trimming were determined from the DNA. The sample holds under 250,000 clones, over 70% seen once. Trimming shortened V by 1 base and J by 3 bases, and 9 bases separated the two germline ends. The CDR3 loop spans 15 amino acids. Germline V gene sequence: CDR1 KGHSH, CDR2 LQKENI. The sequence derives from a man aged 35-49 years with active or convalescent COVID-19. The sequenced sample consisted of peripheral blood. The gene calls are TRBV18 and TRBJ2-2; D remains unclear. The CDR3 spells CASSPRAEHTGELFF. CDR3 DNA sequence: TGTGCCAGCTCACCACGGGCAGAGCACACCGGGGAGCTGTTTTTT.